The 28 T cell receptor beta chains listed next were all sequenced from one sample in a study of cytomegalovirus exposure and HLA in healthy donors. With 60 Vbeta and 13 Jbeta primers, the PCR was carried out. The assay was immunoSEQ multiplex PCR, and TCRdb's table has in-frame clones only and misses some. The table shows around 200,000 clones, with 82% occurring only once. The specimen was PBMCs. These receptors all stem from a woman younger than 30 in good health and CMV-seronegative.

V usage is TRBV29-1 and J usage is TRBJ2-3, with 11 bases lining up with TRBD2. Trimming took 8 bases from V and 4 from J; bases not matched to a gene: 8. CDR3 length: 14 residues. The V gene's germline CDR1 is SQVTM and CDR2 ANQGSEA. The CDR3 loop reads CSPLSGRAADTQYF. CDR3 in DNA: TGCAGCCCACTTAGCGGGAGGGCCGCAGATACGCAGTATTTT.

This clone was recorded only once. V and J are TRBV5-4 and TRBJ2-5; 7 nucleotides agree with TRBD2. The junction had 4 bases not matched to a gene; V was cut back by 1 base and J by 4 bases. Germline assignment: CDR1 SGHNT and CDR2 YYREEE (reference sequence). The CDR3 contains 14 residues. CDR3 region: CASSLTSVGETQYF. As DNA, the CDR3 is TGTGCCAGCAGCTTGACTAGCGTTGGAGAGACCCAGTACTTC.

In this sample, this clone turned up once. The V and J genes are TRBV7-2 and TRBJ2-5; TRBD2 matches 7 bases. The CDR3 covers 13 residues. Looked up from germline, CDR1 is SGHTA and CDR2 is FQGNSA. V shed 5 bases, J shed 5 bases, and the junction held 5 bases outside the gene matches. This CDR3 reads CASSRGVEETQYF. The CDR3 bases are TGTGCCAGCAGCCGGGGGGTGGAGGAGACCCAGTACTTC.

This clone was seen only a few times. This sequence joins TRBV4-1 and TRBJ2-7, with TRBD1 identical over 7 bases. Trimming removed 4 bases from V and 3 bases from J; junction bases left unmatched: 12. The length of the CDR3 is 16 residues. Germline V gives CDR1 MGHRA, CDR2 YSYEKL. The CDR3 sequence: CASSPDPGQPYYEQYF. As DNA, the CDR3 is TGCGCCAGCAGCCCGGACCCGGGACAGCCATACTACGAGCAGTACTTC.

This rearrangement joins TRBV27 to TRBJ2-3, with 7 bases matching TRBD1. Trimming at V came to 5 bases and at J to 5 bases, leaving 13 bases not matched to a gene. There are 16 residues in the CDR3. Germline V gene sequence: CDR1 MNHEY, CDR2 SMNVEV (reference sequence). The CDR3: CASSPLDRVGKDTQYF. CDR3 DNA: TGTGCCAGCAGTCCCCTCGACAGGGTAGGAAAAGATACGCAGTATTTT.

In DNA, the CDR3 is TGTGCCAGCTCACTCCTGGGACAAAACTATGGCTACACCTTC. Its protein product is CASSLLGQNYGYTF. The chain recombines TRBV18 with TRBJ1-2; possible D gene TRBD1, 6 bases. Per the germline V gene, CDR1 is KGHSH and CDR2 is LQKENI. CDR3 length equals 14 residues. Trimming removed 4 bases at V and 2 bases at J, with 11 bases between.

The chain joins TRBV15 to TRBJ2-1, with D maybe TRBD1 (5 bases). V was trimmed by 1 base and J by 0 bases, leaving 13 bases between them. Germline-derived CDR1 and CDR2 are LNHNV and YYDKDF (reference sequence). The CDR3 loop spans 17 amino acids. CDR3 DNA sequence: TGTGCCACCAGCAGAGGGGGCTGGCGGAGCTCCTACAATGAGCAGTTCTTC. Translation: CATSRGGWRSSYNEQFF.

The genes are TRBV27 and TRBJ2-7; 9 positions match TRBD1. The V and J ends lost 2 bases and 7 bases, in that order; junction bases with no gene match: 9. The germline CDR1 and CDR2 sequences are MNHEY and SMNVEV (reference sequence). The CDR3 has 15 amino acids. Here the CDR3 reads CASSLLLGQGLEQYF. The CDR3 DNA is TGTGCCAGCAGTTTACTACTCGGACAGGGGTTAGAGCAGTACTTC.

The chain uses TRBV2 and TRBJ2-3; D remains ambiguous. V was clipped by 5 bases and J by 5 bases, with 14 bases between them. The CDR3 has 14 amino acids. In germline, CDR1 is SNHLY, CDR2 FYNNEI. CDR3 sequence: CASSSTSRLDTQYF. The CDR3 region has the DNA TGTGCCAGCAGTTCAACATCCAGATTAGATACGCAGTATTTT. Using reference TRBV2 and TRBJ2-3 for the parts outside the CDR3, the full variable domain is EPEVTQTPSHQVTQMGQEVILRCVPISNHLYFYWYRQILGQKVEFLVSFYNNEISEKSEIFDDQFSVERPDGSNFTLKIRSTKLEDSAMYFCASSSTSRLDTQYFGPGTRLTVL.

J is TRBJ2-2 and V is TRBV11-2; D unresolved. Germline V lookup: CDR1 SGHAT, CDR2 FQNNGV. The CDR3 runs to 14 residues. The V end lost 3 bases, the J end lost 3 bases, and 8 bases lay between the germline ends. The CDR3: CASSLNSHTGELFF. In DNA form, the CDR3 reads TGTGCCAGCAGCTTGAACTCCCACACCGGGGAGCTGTTTTTT. Full variable domain (remainder filled in from reference TRBV11-2 and TRBJ2-2): EAGVAQSPRYKIIEKRQSVAFWCNPISGHATLYWYQQILGQGPKLLIQFQNNGVVDDSQLPKDRFSAERLKGVDSTLKIQPAKLEDSAVYLCASSLNSHTGELFFGEGSRLTVL.

This clone was counted a single time. The same CDR3 arises from other DNA sequences in this sample as well. The rearrangement uses TRBV6-5 and TRBJ2-7; 10 bases fit TRBD1. The V segment lost 6 bases and the J segment 6 bases; nucleotides outside the gene matches: 5. This CDR3 comprises 13 residues. CDR1 and CDR2 from the germline V gene are MNHEY and SVGAGI. CDR3 sequence (DNA): TGTGCCAGCAGGGGAGGGACAGGGGTCGAGCAGTACTTC. Amino acids: CASRGGTGVEQYF.

The chain combines TRBV30 with TRBJ1-5, with TRBD1 as a possible D gene (6 bases). V gave up 0 bases and J gave up 3 bases, with 18 bases separating them. The CDR3 length is 17 residues. CDR1 and CDR2 (germline): GTSNPN, SVGIG (reference sequence). CDR3 sequence: CAWSVALLTGHNQPQHF. The CDR3 region has the DNA TGTGCCTGGAGTGTGGCCTTGCTAACAGGGCACAATCAGCCCCAGCATTTT.

In its sample, this clone was seen once. V is TRBV7-9 and J is TRBJ2-2; 12 bases agree with TRBD2. In germline, CDR1 is SEHNR, CDR2 FQNEAQ (reference sequence). The CDR3 runs to 17 residues. Unmatched junction bases numbered 4, after V lost 5 bases and J lost 0 bases. The CDR3 here is CASSGTSGGPNTGELFF. CDR3 in DNA: TGTGCCAGCAGCGGTACTAGCGGGGGGCCGAACACCGGGGAGCTGTTTTTT.

The V and J genes are TRBV7-2 and TRBJ1-5, with no clear D. The CDR3 spans 13 residues. The germline V gene has CDR1 SGHTA and CDR2 FQGNSA. V dropped 4 bases and J dropped 2 bases, with 6 bases sitting between them. The CDR3, as DNA: TGTGCCAGCAGCTCGAGGGGCAATCAGCCCCAGCATTTT. As protein: CASSSRGNQPQHF.

The CDR3 sequence is CASSFPQRGGEGETQYF. The CDR3 DNA reads TGTGCCAGCAGCTTCCCCCAGAGAGGGGGCGAGGGAGAGACCCAGTACTTC. The chain uses TRBV7-8 and TRBJ2-5, with 7 bases aligning to TRBD1. V trimming: 3 bases; J trimming: 4 bases; junction bases outside the gene matches: 14. This CDR3 contains 17 residues. The germline V gene encodes CDR1 SGHVS and CDR2 FQNEAQ.

As to this clone: Other DNA sequences in this specimen translate into the identical CDR3. CDR3 loop: CASSQELPGHTDTQYF. The CDR3, as DNA: TGTGCCAGCAGCCAAGAGTTACCAGGTCACACGGATACGCAGTATTTT. This chain links TRBV14 with TRBJ2-3; D not resolved. CDR1 is SGHDN and CDR2 is FVKESK in the germline V gene. Trimming took 0 bases from V and 6 from J, leaving 16 bases between them. The CDR3 totals 16 residues.

V usage is TRBV28 and J usage is TRBJ2-2; 11 positions agree with TRBD1. From germline, CDR1 is MDHEN and CDR2 SYDVKM. Trimming cost V 5 bases and J 8 bases; bases outside gene matches: 7. The CDR3 covers 15 residues. In DNA form, the CDR3 reads TGTGCCAGCAGTGCGGGACAGGGGGGCGTAGGGGAGCTGTTTTTT. Protein product: CASSAGQGGVGELFF.

The chain carries TRBV27 and TRBJ1-1, with TRBD1 matching 8 bases. CDR3 length: 15 residues. CDR1 and CDR2 (germline): MNHEY, SMNVEV (reference sequence). Unmatched junction bases numbered 6, after V lost 4 bases and J lost 2 bases. The CDR3 DNA reads TGTGCCAGCAGTTCCGGGACAGGTCCTAACACTGAAGCTTTCTTT. As protein: CASSSGTGPNTEAFF.

This chain joins TRBV7-8 and TRBJ2-3; 8 bases line up with TRBD2. Germline CDR1 is SGHVS and CDR2 is FQNEAQ. This CDR3 is built from 16 residues. The V and J ends lost 5 bases and 2 bases, in that order; junction bases with no gene match: 9. In DNA form, the CDR3 reads TGTGCCAGCAGCCCCCCCCAGCGGGGGTACACAGATACGCAGTATTTT. Translated, it gives CASSPPQRGYTDTQYF.

The rearrangement joins TRBV2 to TRBJ2-3, with TRBD2 matching over 11 bases. In germline, CDR1 is SNHLY, CDR2 FYNNEI. The CDR3 spans 19 residues. Trimming took 5 bases from V and 0 from J; bases not matched to a gene: 13. Written as DNA, the CDR3 is TGTGCCAGCAGTCCCTCGGCGGCTAGCGGGGGGTATAGCACAGATACGCAGTATTTT. Protein product: CASSPSAASGGYSTDTQYF.

The rearrangement uses TRBV29-1 and TRBJ1-2; 7 bases align to TRBD1. Germline-derived CDR1 and CDR2 are SQVTM and ANQGSEA. V lost 2 bases, J lost 4 bases, and 7 bases stayed unmatched. This CDR3 comprises 14 residues. In nucleotides, the CDR3 is TGCAGCGTTGAAATAACAACAGGGGCCTATGGCTACACCTTC. Amino acid sequence: CSVEITTGAYGYTF.

The genes are TRBV27 and TRBJ2-1; D remains unclear. Trimming cost V 2 bases and J 3 bases, with 8 bases left between them. CDR1 MNHEY and CDR2 SMNVEV come from the germline V gene (reference sequence). CDR3 size: 14 residues. CDR3 in amino acids: CASSLGDNYNEQFF. DNA for the CDR3: TGTGCCAGCAGTTTAGGTGACAACTACAATGAGCAGTTCTTC.

The chain links TRBV7-8 to TRBJ2-1; the D is unclear. This CDR3 is 16 amino acids long. Germline V CDR1 and CDR2: SGHVS, FQNEAQ. Trimming took 5 bases from V and 2 from J, leaving 16 bases between them. For the CDR3, the DNA is TGTGCCAGCAGCCTAAGAGTCCAGGTCACCTACAATGAGCAGTTCTTC. Translated, it gives CASSLRVQVTYNEQFF.

The genes are TRBV15 and TRBJ2-2; 7 nucleotides align to TRBD2. The V gene end was trimmed by 4 bases and the J gene end by 6 bases; junction bases not matched to a gene: 11. CDR1 is LNHNV, CDR2 YYDKDF, per germline (reference sequence). There are 16 residues in the CDR3. CDR3 nucleotide sequence: TGTGCCACCAGCACCGTTGGGGGGGATAACGCCGGGGAGCTGTTTTTT. Its protein product is CATSTVGGDNAGELFF.

The gene calls are TRBV28 and TRBJ2-7; D is perhaps TRBD1 (5 bases). The CDR3 runs 14 residues. CDR1 is MDHEN, CDR2 SYDVKM, per germline. V was clipped by 6 bases and J by 2 bases, with 14 bases between them. The CDR3 here is CASSKTRAAYEQYF. CDR3 bases: TGTGCCAGCAGCAAAACCAGGGCGGCCTACGAGCAGTACTTC.

The rearrangement joins TRBV28 to TRBJ2-7; D is perhaps TRBD2 (7 bases). V was cut by 2 bases and J by 5 bases, with 22 bases left in between. Germline CDR1 MDHEN, CDR2 SYDVKM. The CDR3 is 17 residues long. The CDR3 nucleotides are TGTGCCAGCAGTTTAGGAAGCGGGGCAGGAGGGGGGGACGAGCAGTACTTC. The encoded protein is CASSLGSGAGGGDEQYF. Filled out from reference TRBV28 and TRBJ2-7, the complete variable domain reads DVKVTQSSRYLVKRTGEKVFLECVQDMDHENMFWYRQDPGLGLRLIYFSYDVKMKEKGDIPEGYSVSREKKERFSLILESASTNQTSMYLCASSLGSGAGGGDEQYFGPGTRLTVT.

The genes are TRBV19 and TRBJ2-2, with a weak D call TRBD1 (5 bases). Germline loops: CDR1 LNHDA, CDR2 SQIVND (reference sequence). The CDR3 has 17 residues. V was trimmed by 3 bases and J by 3 bases, leaving 17 bases between them. CDR3 sequence: CASSISLARAYTGELFF. DNA for the CDR3: TGTGCCAGTAGTATTAGCCTCGCCAGGGCCTACACCGGGGAGCTGTTTTTT.

The gene calls are TRBV21-1 and TRBJ1-1. TRBV21-1 is labeled a pseudogene. This CDR3 contains 16 residues. The CDR3 region is CASSFPPRSGNTEAFF. In DNA form, the CDR3 reads TGTGCCAGCAGCTTCCCCCCTCGGTCGGGGAACACTGAAGCTTTCTTT.